This T cell receptor beta chain originates from a study of blood T cells in healthy people across ages (dated by TCRdb to between 2014 and 2017). In terms of the full investigation: In model experiments, roughly one uniquely barcoded TCR beta cDNA molecule per two T cells was captured by template switching. Age-related changes in TCR beta repertoire diversity were measured in the study by deep sequencing normalized with unique cDNA molecular identifiers. Donors were grouped into four age groups: young (average approximately 15 years), middle-aged (about 40), aged (roughly 67) and long-lived (less than 85). The study analyzed two additional independent replicas of 1 million unique cDNA reads from the same blood draw for two donors, one aged 18 to 29 and one aged 80 or older.

This clonotype was seen only a few times. It has no known antigen specificity. It has no much larger one-base neighbor in the sample; base qualities were not kept. CDR1 and CDR2 are read off the germline V gene (reference sequence) as LNHNV and YYDKDF. V is reduced by 4 bases and J by 4 bases, leaving a spacing of 14 bases between them. The CDR3 starts with the cysteine, ends with the phenylalanine, and has 15 residues. Left in the record is the CDR3 DNA by itself, 45 bases read in frame from the first base. The library relied on 5' RACE. Instrument used: Illumina HiSeq 2500. A second PCR of roughly 7 to 12 cycles was run with a J-beta primer mix and a sample-barcoded 5' primer. Each TCR beta cDNA molecule received a unique molecular identifier from a template-switch 5' adaptor carrying 12 random nucleotides. Each sample yielded at least 2.5 million CDR3-containing paired-end reads. The Mint cDNA synthesis kit, primed by a TRBC-specific oligonucleotide, was used to synthesize first-strand cDNA from all RNA. Following uracil-DNA glycosylase treatment, a first 18-cycle PCR with universal primers M1SS and BC2_uni_R was performed on all cDNA. As for the authors' bioinformatics: For normalization, 1 million high-quality reads, each with a distinct molecular identifier, were randomly selected from each sample. Reads sharing molecular identifiers were discarded rather than binned into consensus sequences. MiTCR, set to a Q25 quality threshold and the strictest error-elimination algorithm, was used for CDR3 identification, clonotype clustering and error correction. Lower-bound total TCR beta diversity was estimated with a nonparametric unseen species model using Euler transformation. TCRdb's own reprocessing of the public reads used fastp at Q25 and MiXCR and kept productive beta chains. A single entry per CDR3 protein holds the most common genes and DNA from its merged rows. The V and J calls were determined by TCRdb, not by the authors. This sample has about 930,000 distinct CDR3 sequences in its table, and around 29% of those were observed once. The top ten hold roughly 10% of the sample.

Systemically healthy Caucasian individuals from Russia, over 30 in total and aged roughly 6 to 95 years, were included as donors. Each donor gave ten milliliters of peripheral blood, collected into EDTA-treated Vacutainer tubes. Ficoll-Paque density-gradient centrifugation was used to isolate PBMCs, with at least 7 million per sample. Total RNA was extracted from PBMCs with Trizol reagent, with at least 5.5 micrograms obtained per sample. For every donor, an aliquot of PBMCs went through flow cytometry to measure the percentages of naive CD45RAhigh/CD27high T cells. General study outcomes and caveats: Observed TCR beta diversity per million T cells fell roughly linearly with age, and a significant reduction was already apparent by age roughly 40. Donor CMV infection status was unknown, potentially confounding age-related changes in expanded clonotypes. Estimates of total diversity based on one million sequenced T cells were considered lower bounds and underestimates. The percentage of naive T cells measured by flow cytometry correlated strongly with observed TCR beta diversity. Compared with the aged group, the long-lived group had more naive CD4+ T cells, fewer expanded clones and increased TCR diversity, suggesting age selection. Because profiling used bulk unsorted PBMCs, naive and antigen-experienced compartments could not be compared conclusively.

The sample was also reused in another study, on T cells of mothers and their children. As that second study puts it: Nine systemically healthy Caucasian individuals served as donors, namely three mothers together with their six children. cDNA synthesis used all of the extracted RNA, with roughly 1.5 ug of RNA in each 15 ul reaction. In the second PCR, sample barcodes and 2-4 random nucleotides were introduced via the M1S primer. More than 9 million TCR beta CDR3 reads were obtained from each mother, and about 3 million reads were obtained from each child. Thymic selection shapes the output of TCR recombination in a similar way in related and unrelated pairs, and inherited differences have a minor effect. Normalized repertoire overlap was always slightly but never significantly higher in related than unrelated mother-child pairs. No persistent microchimeric T cell clones were found, with a detection sensitivity of approximately 110 clones per million clonotypes. Deep NGS was used in the study to compare the TCR beta repertoires of mothers and children and to look for features that separate related mother-child pairs from unrelated individuals. Mothers averaged roughly 40 +/- 4 years of age and children averaged around 10 +/- 4 years. After adapter ligation with NEBNext reagents, the libraries were sequenced on Illumina HiSeq 2000 with 100+100 nt paired-end reads. To prevent cross-contamination, the mother and child libraries were prepared one month apart and sequenced in separate runs. Each donor had between about 450,000 and 2,300,000 distinct TCR beta clonotypes identified. Naive TCR beta clonotypes were estimated from low-frequency clonotypes matched to each donor's FACS-determined naive share, without sorting.

Sequencing was performed on blood. This chain joins TRBV15 to TRBJ2-1; the D gene cannot be named for sure. This clonotype was sampled from a woman between 40 and 50 years old in good health. CDR3 protein: CATSTQIEGYNEQFF. The nucleotide sequence reads as follows: TGTGCCACCAGCACACAGATCGAAGGGTACAATGAGCAGTTCTTC. With the portions outside the CDR3 filled from the reference TRBV15 and TRBJ2-1 genes, the complete variable region becomes DAMVIQNPRYQVTQFGKPVTLSCSQTLNHNVMYWYQQKSSQAPKLLFHYYDKDFNNEADTPDNFQSRRPNTSFCFLDIRSPGLGDTAMYLCATSTQIEGYNEQFFGPGTRLTVL.